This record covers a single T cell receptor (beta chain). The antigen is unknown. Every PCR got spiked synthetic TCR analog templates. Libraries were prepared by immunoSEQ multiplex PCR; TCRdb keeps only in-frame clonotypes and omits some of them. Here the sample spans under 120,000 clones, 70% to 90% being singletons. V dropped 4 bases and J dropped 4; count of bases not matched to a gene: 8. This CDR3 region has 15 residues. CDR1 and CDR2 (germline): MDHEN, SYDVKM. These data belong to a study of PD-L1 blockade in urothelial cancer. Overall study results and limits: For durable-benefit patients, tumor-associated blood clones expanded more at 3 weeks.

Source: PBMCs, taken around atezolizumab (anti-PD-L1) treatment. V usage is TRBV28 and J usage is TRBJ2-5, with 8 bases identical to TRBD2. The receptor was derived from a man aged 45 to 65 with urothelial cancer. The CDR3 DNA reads TGTGCCAGCAGTTCAGGTAGCGGGATTAGAGAGACCCAGTACTTC. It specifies CASSSGSGIRETQYF.